Sequencing of this T cell receptor (beta chain) was carried out in a study of blood T cell repertoires in COVID-19. Study in general: Material from acute and convalescent COVID-19 was sourced from the United States, Italy and Spain. In each case, the material was cDNA or gDNA derived from T cells, B-cell-depleted T cells, or PBMCs.

Source study methods: Estimated nucleated cell counts came from reference gene primer amplification. TCRdb's copy holds only in-frame clones and misses some; the assay was immunoSEQ multiplex PCR. That table furnishes V, J and clone size, whereas the DNA furnished D and trimming. The repertoire includes around 100,000 clones, roughly 85% of them detected once, and 10% to 15% sits in the top ten. The CDR3 runs 18 residues. The material sequenced was peripheral blood. This sequence was found in a human donor in a cohort sampled during active COVID-19. The V call is TRBV21-1, the J call TRBJ1-5; TRBD1, as called in the table, went unchecked against the DNA. TRBV21-1 is a pseudogene segment. The chain's CDR3 is CASSPLDRGRLYYQPQHF. The CDR3 DNA reads TGTGCCAGCAGCCCTCTGGACAGGGGGCGATTGTATTATCAGCCCCAGCATTTT.